This record looks at one T cell receptor beta chain sequence and its context. Its antigen remains unknown. Sequencing used immunoSEQ multiplex PCR; TCRdb keeps in-frame clones, though not all of them. This sample has roughly 150,000 clones, with 90% found just once. The data stem from a study of T cell responses to AZD1222 COVID-19 vaccine. For the study at large: It was second doses at about 4 or about 12 weeks that were pooled. Study-wide points: The study found Spike-specific TCR breadth and depth rose after two AZD1222 doses.

With V trimmed by 3 bases and J by 6 bases, 4 bases remained unmatched. The germline CDR1 and CDR2 sequences are SGHAT and FQDESV (reference sequence). This CDR3 comprises 14 residues. The chain combines TRBV11-1 with TRBJ2-3, with 9 positions matching TRBD2. The sequence derives from an adult in good health. The sample here was peripheral blood, taken on day 0 of AZD1222 vaccination. CDR3 region: CASSFLAGTDTQYF. DNA of the CDR3: TGTGCCAGCAGCTTCCTAGCGGGAACCGATACGCAGTATTTT.